This T cell receptor (beta chain) was recorded in a study of T cell therapy after organ transplantation. The protocol was immunoSEQ multiplex PCR, while the TCRdb copy is restricted to in-frame clones and leaves out a portion. Among approximately 1,800 clones, 78% were seen once, and the ten largest hold roughly 20%. This clone was seen more than once but under ten times. Its antigen is unknown. This CDR3 has 15 residues. Trimming pared 4 bases from V and 0 bases from J, leaving 14 bases between. The germline CDR1 and CDR2 sequences are SGHRS and YFSETQ. Study findings and constraints: Nonresponder repertoires showed strong pretherapy expansions, barely changing post-therapy.

J is TRBJ2-7 and V is TRBV5-1; D is possibly TRBD1 (6 bases). Specimen: CD8+ T cells from blood, collected before autologous CMV-specific T cell therapy. This TCR came from a human patient who had received a solid organ transplant and had CMV disease. CDR3 in DNA: TGCGCCAGCAGCCCTAACCGGGACAACTCCTACGAGCAGTACTTC. Its translation: CASSPNRDNSYEQYF. The whole variable domain, filled in from reference TRBV5-1 and TRBJ2-7, reads KAGVTQTPRYLIKTRGQQVTLSCSPISGHRSVSWYQQTPGQGLQFLFEYFSETQRNKGNFPGRFSGRQFSNSRSEMNVSTLELGDSALYLCASSPNRDNSYEQYFGPGTRLTVT.